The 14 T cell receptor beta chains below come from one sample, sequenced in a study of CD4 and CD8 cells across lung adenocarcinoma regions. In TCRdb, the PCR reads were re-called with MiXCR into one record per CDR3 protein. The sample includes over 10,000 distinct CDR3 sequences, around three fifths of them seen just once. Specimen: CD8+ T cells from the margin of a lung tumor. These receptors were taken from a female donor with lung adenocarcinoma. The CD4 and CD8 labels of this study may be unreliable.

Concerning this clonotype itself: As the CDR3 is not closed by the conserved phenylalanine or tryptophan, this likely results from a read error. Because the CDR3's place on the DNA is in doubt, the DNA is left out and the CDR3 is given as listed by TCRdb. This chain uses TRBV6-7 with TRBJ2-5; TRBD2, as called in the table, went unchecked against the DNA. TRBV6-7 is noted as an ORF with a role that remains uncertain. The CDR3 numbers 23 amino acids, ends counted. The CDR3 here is CACPFVFLPSTYCLTHSFFSSYP.

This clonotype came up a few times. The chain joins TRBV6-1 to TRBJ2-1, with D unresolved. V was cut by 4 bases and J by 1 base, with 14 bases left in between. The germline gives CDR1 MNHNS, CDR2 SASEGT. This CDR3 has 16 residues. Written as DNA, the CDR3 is TGTGCCAGCAGTGTGGGAAAGGTCGGGTCCTACAATGAGCAGTTCTTC. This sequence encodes CASSVGKVGSYNEQFF.

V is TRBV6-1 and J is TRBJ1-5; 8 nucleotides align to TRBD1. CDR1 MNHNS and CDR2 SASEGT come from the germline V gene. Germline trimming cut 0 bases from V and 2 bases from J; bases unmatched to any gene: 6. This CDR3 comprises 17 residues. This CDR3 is CASSEATGVWGNQPQHF. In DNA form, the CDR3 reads TGTGCCAGCAGTGAAGCGACAGGGGTATGGGGCAATCAGCCCCAGCATTTT.

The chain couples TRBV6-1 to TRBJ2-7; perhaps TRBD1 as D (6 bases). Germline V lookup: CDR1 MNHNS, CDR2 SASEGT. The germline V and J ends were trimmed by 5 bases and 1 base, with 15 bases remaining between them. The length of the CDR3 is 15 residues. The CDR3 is CASSPTRDTSYEQYF. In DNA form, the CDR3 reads TGTGCCAGCAGTCCAACCCGGGACACTTCCTACGAGCAGTACTTC.

This CDR3 reads CASSPSGQGVTYEQYF. As DNA, the CDR3 is TGTGCCAGCAGCCCCTCAGGACAGGGGGTTACCTACGAGCAGTACTTC. This rearrangement joins TRBV9 to TRBJ2-5, with TRBD1 matching 10 bases. The DNA end lines up better with TRBJ2-7; the J call may be wrong. The CDR3 has 16 residues. The V gene's germline CDR1 is SGDLS and CDR2 YYNGEE.

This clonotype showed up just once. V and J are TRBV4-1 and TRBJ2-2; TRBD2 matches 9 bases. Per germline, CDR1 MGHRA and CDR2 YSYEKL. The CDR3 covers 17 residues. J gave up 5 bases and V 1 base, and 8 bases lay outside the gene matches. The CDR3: CASSQAWREGWTGELFF. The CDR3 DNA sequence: TGCGCCAGCAGCCAAGCATGGCGGGAGGGATGGACCGGGGAGCTGTTTTTT.

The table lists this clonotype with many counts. CDR3 sequence (DNA): TGTGCCAGCAGTCTCGGGCTGATGGGGGAGACCCAGTACTTC. Translated, it gives CASSLGLMGETQYF. The chain joins TRBV6-1 to TRBJ2-5; the D is unclear. CDR3 length equals 14 residues. The germline gives CDR1 MNHNS, CDR2 SASEGT. V was pared by 5 bases and J by 5 bases, with 15 bases between.

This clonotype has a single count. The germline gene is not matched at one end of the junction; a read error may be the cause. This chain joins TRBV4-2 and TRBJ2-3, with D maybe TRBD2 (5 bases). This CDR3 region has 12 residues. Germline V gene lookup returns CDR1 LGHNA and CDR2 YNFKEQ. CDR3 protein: CAGSPGSETQYF. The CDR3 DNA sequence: TGTGCCGGGAGTCCGGGCTCCGAGACGCAGTACTTT.

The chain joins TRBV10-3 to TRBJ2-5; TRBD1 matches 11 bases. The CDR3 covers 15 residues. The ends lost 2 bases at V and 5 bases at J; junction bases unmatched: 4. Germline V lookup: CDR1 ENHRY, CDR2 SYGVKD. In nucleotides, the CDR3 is TGTGCCATCAGTGAGGGGACAGGGGGTTTGGAGACCCAGTACTTC. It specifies CAISEGTGGLETQYF.

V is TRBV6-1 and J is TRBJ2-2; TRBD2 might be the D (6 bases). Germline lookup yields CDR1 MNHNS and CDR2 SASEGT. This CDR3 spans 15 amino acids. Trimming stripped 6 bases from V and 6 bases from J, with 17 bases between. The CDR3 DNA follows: TGTGCCAGCAGATTTCTGGTGGGAGGCTCCGGGGAGCTGTTTTTT. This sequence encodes CASRFLVGGSGELFF.

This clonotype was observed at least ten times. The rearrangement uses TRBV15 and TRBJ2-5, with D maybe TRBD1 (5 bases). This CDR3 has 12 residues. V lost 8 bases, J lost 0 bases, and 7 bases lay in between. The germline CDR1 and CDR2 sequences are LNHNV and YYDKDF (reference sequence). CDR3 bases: TGTGCCACCGGGGCGTACCAAGAGACCCAGTACTTC. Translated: CATGAYQETQYF.

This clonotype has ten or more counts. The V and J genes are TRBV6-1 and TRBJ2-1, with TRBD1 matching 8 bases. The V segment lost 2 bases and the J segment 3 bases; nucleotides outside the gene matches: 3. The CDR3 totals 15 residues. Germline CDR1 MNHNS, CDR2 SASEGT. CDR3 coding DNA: TGTGCCAGCAGTGAATTCGGGACAGGCTACAATGAGCAGTTCTTC. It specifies CASSEFGTGYNEQFF.

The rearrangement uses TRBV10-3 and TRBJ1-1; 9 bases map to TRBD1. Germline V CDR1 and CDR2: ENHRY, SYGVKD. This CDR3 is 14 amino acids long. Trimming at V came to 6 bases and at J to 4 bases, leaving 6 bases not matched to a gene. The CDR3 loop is CAIRKGQGFTEAFF. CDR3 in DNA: TGTGCCATCAGGAAGGGACAGGGTTTCACTGAAGCTTTCTTT.

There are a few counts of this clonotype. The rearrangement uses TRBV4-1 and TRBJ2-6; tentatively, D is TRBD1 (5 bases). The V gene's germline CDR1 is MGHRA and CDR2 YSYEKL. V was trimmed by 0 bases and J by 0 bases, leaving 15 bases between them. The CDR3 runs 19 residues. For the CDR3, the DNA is TGCGCCAGCAGCCAAGATCTGTGGCAGGGAAGCTCTGGGGCCAACGTCCTGACTTTC. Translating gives CASSQDLWQGSSGANVLTF.